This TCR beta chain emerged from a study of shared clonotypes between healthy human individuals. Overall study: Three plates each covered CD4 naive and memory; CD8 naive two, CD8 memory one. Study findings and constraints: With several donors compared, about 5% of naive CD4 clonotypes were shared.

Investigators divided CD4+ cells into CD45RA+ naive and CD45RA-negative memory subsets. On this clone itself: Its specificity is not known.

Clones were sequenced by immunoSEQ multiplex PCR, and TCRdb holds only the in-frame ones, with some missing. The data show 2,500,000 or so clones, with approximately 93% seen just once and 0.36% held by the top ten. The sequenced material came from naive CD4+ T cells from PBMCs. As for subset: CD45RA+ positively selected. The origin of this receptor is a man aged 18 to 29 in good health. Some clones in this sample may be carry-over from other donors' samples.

The CDR3 protein is CASSPEGTATYYGYTF. Here the CDR3 DNA reads TGTGCCAGCAGCCCCGAGGGGACGGCAACTTACTATGGCTACACCTTC. The genes are TRBV7-2 and TRBJ1-2; D might be TRBD1 (5 bases). The CDR3 extends over 16 amino acids. The ends were cut back, 5 bases at V and 3 bases at J, with 19 bases in the middle. Germline-derived CDR1 and CDR2 are SGHTA and FQGNSA.